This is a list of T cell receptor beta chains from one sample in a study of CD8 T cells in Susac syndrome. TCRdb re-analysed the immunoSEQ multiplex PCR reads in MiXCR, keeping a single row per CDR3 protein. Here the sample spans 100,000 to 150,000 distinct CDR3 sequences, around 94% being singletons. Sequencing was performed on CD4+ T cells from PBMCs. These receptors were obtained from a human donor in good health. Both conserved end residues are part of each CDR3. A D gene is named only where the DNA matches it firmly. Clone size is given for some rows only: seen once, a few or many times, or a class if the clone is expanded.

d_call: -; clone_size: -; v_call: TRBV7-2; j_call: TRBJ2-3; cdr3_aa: CASSPTGWGAGTQYF; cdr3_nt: TGTGCCAGCAGTCCAACAGGGTGGGGGGCTGGTACGCAGTATTTT
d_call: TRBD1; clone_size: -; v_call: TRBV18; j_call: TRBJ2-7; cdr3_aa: CASSPPNILTGGHEQYF; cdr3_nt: TGTGCCAGCTCACCCCCAAATATATTGACAGGGGGCCACGAGCAGTACTTC
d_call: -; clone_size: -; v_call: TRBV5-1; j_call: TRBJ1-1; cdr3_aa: CASSLQDNTEAFF; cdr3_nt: TGCGCCAGCAGCCTACAGGATAACACTGAAGCTTTCTTT
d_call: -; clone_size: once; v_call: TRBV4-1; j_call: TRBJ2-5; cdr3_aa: CASSPVGGRETQYF; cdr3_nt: TGCGCCAGCAGCCCAGTCGGGGGTCGGGAGACCCAGTACTTC
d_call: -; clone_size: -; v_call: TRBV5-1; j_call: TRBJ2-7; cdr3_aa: CASSLVVGSSYEQYF; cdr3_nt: TGCGCCAGCAGCTTGGTGGTGGGGAGCTCCTACGAGCAGTACTTC
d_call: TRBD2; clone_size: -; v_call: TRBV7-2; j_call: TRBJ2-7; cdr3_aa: CASHVAGGGYEQYF; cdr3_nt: TGTGCCAGCCATGTCGCGGGAGGGGGGTACGAGCAGTACTTC
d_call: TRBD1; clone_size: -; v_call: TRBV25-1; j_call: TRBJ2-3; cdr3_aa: CASSETPGTGSTDTQYF; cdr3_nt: TGTGCCAGCAGTGAAACCCCCGGGACAGGCTCCACAGATACGCAGTATTTT
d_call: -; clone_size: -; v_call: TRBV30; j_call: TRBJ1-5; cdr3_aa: CAWADTMRQPQHF; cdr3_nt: TGTGCCTGGGCCGACACGATGCGTCAGCCCCAGCATTTT
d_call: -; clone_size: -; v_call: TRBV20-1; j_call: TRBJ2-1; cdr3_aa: CSAPRGGTGYYNEQFF; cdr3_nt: TGCAGTGCTCCCCGGGGGGGGACAGGGTACTACAATGAGCAGTTCTTC
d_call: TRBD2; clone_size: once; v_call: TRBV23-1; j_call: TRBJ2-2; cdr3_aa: CASSQSSEVASGSGELFF; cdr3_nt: TGCGCCAGCAGTCAATCGAGTGAGGTGGCTAGCGGGAGCGGGGAGCTGTTTTTT
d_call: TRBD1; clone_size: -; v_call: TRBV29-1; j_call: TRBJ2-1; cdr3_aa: CSVDPQGSGWQFF; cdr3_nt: TGCAGCGTTGATCCACAGGGGTCGGGTTGGCAGTTCTTC
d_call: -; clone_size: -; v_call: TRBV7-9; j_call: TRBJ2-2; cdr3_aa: CASSFEQTNTGELFF; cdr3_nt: TGTGCCAGCAGCTTTGAGCAGACCAACACCGGGGAGCTGTTTTTT
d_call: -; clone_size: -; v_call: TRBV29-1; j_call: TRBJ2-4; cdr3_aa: CSVTSGENIQYF; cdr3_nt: TGCAGCGTTACCAGCGGAGAAAACATTCAGTACTTC
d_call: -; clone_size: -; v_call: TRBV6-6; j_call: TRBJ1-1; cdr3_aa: CASSPVTGNTEAFF; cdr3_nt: TGTGCCAGCAGTCCCGTGACAGGAAACACTGAAGCTTTCTTT
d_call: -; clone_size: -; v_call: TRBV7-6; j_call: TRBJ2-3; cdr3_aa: CASSLGLTDTQYF; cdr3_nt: TGTGCCAGCAGCTTAGGCCTTACAGATACGCAGTATTTT
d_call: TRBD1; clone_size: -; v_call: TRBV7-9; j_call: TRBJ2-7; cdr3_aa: CASSVGDRGNEQYF; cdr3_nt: TGTGCCAGCAGCGTAGGGGACAGGGGAAACGAGCAGTACTTC
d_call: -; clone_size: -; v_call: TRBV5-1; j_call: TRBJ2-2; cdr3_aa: CASSRNLASGELFF; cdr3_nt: TGCGCCAGCTCACGGAACCTAGCGAGTGGGGAGCTGTTTTTT
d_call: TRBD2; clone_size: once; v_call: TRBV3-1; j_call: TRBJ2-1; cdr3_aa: CASSDRLAGAGNEQFF; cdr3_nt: TGTGCCAGCAGCGATAGACTAGCGGGAGCGGGCAATGAGCAGTTCTTC
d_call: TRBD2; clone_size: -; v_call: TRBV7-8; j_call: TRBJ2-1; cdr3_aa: CASSLWEAGGPYNEQFF; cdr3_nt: TGTGCCAGCAGCTTATGGGAAGCGGGAGGGCCCTACAATGAGCAGTTCTTC
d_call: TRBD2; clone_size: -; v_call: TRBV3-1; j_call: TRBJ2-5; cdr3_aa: CASSPGGLAARETQYF; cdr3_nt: TGTGCCAGCAGCCCCGGCGGACTAGCGGCCAGAGAGACCCAGTACTTC
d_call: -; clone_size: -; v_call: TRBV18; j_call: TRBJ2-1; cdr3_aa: CASSPPGTRNEQFF; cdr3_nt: TGTGCCAGCTCACCACCGGGGACGAGGAATGAGCAGTTCTTC